The 23 T cell receptor beta chains in this list originate from one sample, sequenced in a study of cytomegalovirus exposure and HLA in healthy donors. The PCR had 60 Vbeta and 13 Jbeta primers. Produced via immunoSEQ multiplex PCR; TCRdb's table is partial and in-frame only. The repertoire holds 150,000 to 200,000 clones, around 79% seen once, with roughly 7.5% in the top ten. The sequencing input was PBMCs. The receptors originated from a male donor in good health and CMV-seropositive.

The V and J genes are TRBV5-8 and TRBJ2-3, with D possibly TRBD2 on 5 matching bases. The CDR3 runs to 14 residues. Germline assignment: CDR1 SGHTS and CDR2 YDEGEE. Trimming left V 0 bases short and J 6 bases short, with 11 bases between. CDR3 DNA sequence: TGTGCCAGCAGCTTGGGGCTAGCAGCTGATACGCAGTATTTT. Translating it yields CASSLGLAADTQYF. Drawing the rest from reference TRBV5-8 and TRBJ2-3, the complete variable domain is EAGVTQSPTHLIKTRGQQATLRCSPISGHTSVYWYQQALGLGLQFLLWYDEGEERNRGNFPPRFSGRQFPNYSSELNVNALELEDSALYLCASSLGLAADTQYFGPGTRLTVL.

This clone was seen once. The chain recombines TRBV2 with TRBJ2-7; the match to TRBD2 covers 15 bases. Germline V CDR1 and CDR2: SNHLY, FYNNEI. V was pared by 2 bases and J by 1 base, with 6 bases of the junction left unmatched. The CDR3 contains 18 residues. CDR3 coding DNA: TGTGCCAGCAGTGAATTGGCGGGACTAGCGGGGGGTTCCTACGAGCAGTACTTC. This gives the protein CASSELAGLAGGSYEQYF.

As for this clone: This same CDR3 is encoded by further DNA sequences in the sample. This sequence joins TRBV11-2 and TRBJ2-7; 7 bases are shared with TRBD1. Unmatched junction bases numbered 4, after V lost 1 base and J lost 4 bases. CDR3 length: 14 residues. Germline V gives CDR1 SGHAT, CDR2 FQNNGV. The CDR3 spells CASSLAAGGYEQYF. CDR3 sequence (DNA): TGTGCCAGCAGCTTAGCAGCAGGGGGATACGAGCAGTACTTC.

The rearrangement uses TRBV30 and TRBJ2-7; weak D call: TRBD1 (5 bases). Between the trimmed V and J ends, which lost 0 bases and 3 bases, there was a span of 9 bases. This CDR3 has 13 amino acids. Germline V CDR1 and CDR2: GTSNPN, SVGIG (reference sequence). In DNA form, the CDR3 reads TGTGCCTGGAGTGTTGGGGCGATCTACGAGCAGTACTTC. Translation: CAWSVGAIYEQYF. The full variable domain, completed using reference TRBV30 and TRBJ2-7, is SQTIHQWPATLVQPVGSPLSLECTVEGTSNPNLYWYRQAAGRGLQLLFYSVGIGQISSEVPQNLSASRPQDRQFILSSKKLLLSDSGFYLCAWSVGAIYEQYFGPGTRLTVT.

J is TRBJ1-5 and V is TRBV4-1; D not resolved. CDR3 length: 13 residues. With 8 bases removed from V and 4 bases from J, the gap between germline ends came to 12 bases. Germline-derived CDR1 and CDR2 are MGHRA and YSYEKL. Written as DNA, the CDR3 is TGCGCCAGCTCCCGGGAGGGAAATCAGCCCCAGCATTTT. It yields the protein CASSREGNQPQHF.

The chain uses TRBV7-9 and TRBJ1-1; weak D call: TRBD1 (6 bases). CDR1 and CDR2 from the germline V gene are SEHNR and FQNEAQ (reference sequence). This CDR3 comprises 14 residues. Trimming removed 1 base at V and 6 bases at J, with 12 bases between. The CDR3 DNA is TGTGCCAGCAGCTTAGGGGGGCGGGCGGCTGAAGCTTTCTTT. This sequence encodes CASSLGGRAAEAFF.

The chain uses TRBV6-5 and TRBJ2-1, with 10 positions matching TRBD2. Germline V gives CDR1 MNHEY, CDR2 SVGAGI. There are 15 residues in the CDR3. V was pared by 5 bases and J by 4 bases, with 5 bases of the junction left unmatched. The CDR3 spells CASSPRTSGYNEQFF. DNA of the CDR3: TGTGCCAGCAGTCCGCGGACTAGCGGTTACAATGAGCAGTTCTTC.

J is TRBJ2-2 and V is TRBV9; 8 positions agree with TRBD2. CDR1 and CDR2 (germline): SGDLS, YYNGEE. The CDR3 contains 15 residues. J was trimmed by 2 bases and V by 3 bases; bases with no gene match: 3. CDR3 amino acids: CASSGSGVNTGELFF. In DNA, the CDR3 is TGTGCCAGCAGCGGTAGCGGGGTTAACACCGGGGAGCTGTTTTTT.

The genes are TRBV2 and TRBJ1-2, with 7 bases aligning to TRBD1. With V trimmed by 0 bases and J by 6 bases, 7 bases remained unmatched. The CDR3 contains 15 residues. Germline CDR1 and CDR2: SNHLY and FYNNEI. The CDR3 is CASSEATGPRDGYTF. The CDR3 DNA follows: TGTGCCAGCAGTGAAGCGACAGGGCCTCGGGATGGCTACACCTTC.

This clone was found once. The chain has TRBV2 and TRBJ1-2, with D possibly TRBD1 on 5 matching bases. Germline-derived CDR1 and CDR2 are SNHLY and FYNNEI. The length of the CDR3 is 12 residues. Trimming removed 4 bases at V and 4 bases at J, with 7 bases between. The chain's CDR3 is CASSVTGYGYTF. CDR3 sequence (DNA): TGTGCCAGCAGTGTAACAGGCTATGGCTACACCTTC.

This clone appeared a single time. The chain links TRBV13 to TRBJ2-1; TRBD1 matches 7 bases. The V gene end was trimmed by 4 bases and the J gene end by 5 bases; junction bases not matched to a gene: 5. The CDR3 contains 14 residues. CDR1 and CDR2 (germline): PRHDT, FYEKMQ (reference sequence). CDR3 region: CASSWGQTNNEQFF. In DNA, the CDR3 is TGTGCCAGCAGCTGGGGACAGACGAACAATGAGCAGTTCTTC.

This chain joins TRBV6-1 and TRBJ1-2, with 7 bases fitting TRBD1. Germline V gene sequence: CDR1 MNHNS, CDR2 SASEGT. The V gene end was trimmed by 4 bases and the J gene end by 2 bases; junction bases not matched to a gene: 10. The length of the CDR3 is 16 residues. The CDR3 region is CASSGGGTASNYGYTF. CDR3 bases: TGTGCCAGCAGTGGAGGGGGGACAGCCTCAAACTATGGCTACACCTTC.

As DNA, the CDR3 is TGTGCCAGCAGCTTATTGGGGCCCACAGATACGCAGTATTTT. The encoded protein is CASSLLGPTDTQYF. This chain connects TRBV7-2 to TRBJ2-3; TRBD1 is a possible D gene (5 bases). The CDR3 runs to 14 residues. V was clipped by 2 bases and J by 2 bases, with 8 bases between them. The germline V gene has CDR1 SGHTA and CDR2 FQGNSA.

This clone was picked up one time. The chain uses TRBV5-8 and TRBJ2-2; 15 nucleotides agree with TRBD2. The CDR3 totals 20 residues. V was clipped by 0 bases and J by 2 bases; unmatched bases: 8. Germline CDR1 SGHTS, CDR2 YDEGEE. The CDR3 sequence is CASSLVGLAGGLGNTGELFF. The CDR3 region has the DNA TGTGCCAGCAGCTTGGTGGGACTAGCGGGGGGCCTTGGAAACACCGGGGAGCTGTTTTTT.

This clone was found a few times. The rearrangement links TRBV6-4 to TRBJ2-2; 10 bases fit TRBD2. From germline, CDR1 is MRHNA and CDR2 SNTAGT. The CDR3 is 14 residues long. Trimming removed 5 bases from V and 3 bases from J; junction bases left unmatched: 0. The CDR3 sequence is CASSSGGDTGELFF. CDR3 sequence (DNA): TGTGCCAGCAGTAGCGGGGGGGACACCGGGGAGCTGTTTTTT.

The gene calls are TRBV7-8 and TRBJ1-5, with 8 nucleotides matching TRBD1. The CDR3 covers 14 residues. Germline V gives CDR1 SGHVS, CDR2 FQNEAQ. V was clipped by 5 bases and J by 2 bases; unmatched bases: 2. CDR3 residues: CASSLGQGNQPQHF. The CDR3 region has the DNA TGTGCCAGCAGCCTGGGACAGGGCAATCAGCCCCAGCATTTT.

CDR3 protein: CASSFLYTGELFF. Here the CDR3 DNA reads TGTGCCAGCAGCTTTCTATACACCGGGGAGCTGTTTTTT. V is TRBV5-6 and J is TRBJ1-3; no definite D call. The J call could be wrong; TRBJ2-2 is a better fit for the DNA end. Looked up from germline, CDR1 is SGHDT and CDR2 is YYEEEE. The length of the CDR3 is 13 residues.

The chain joins TRBV27 to TRBJ2-5; TRBD2 matches at 10 bases. Per germline, CDR1 MNHEY and CDR2 SMNVEV (reference sequence). The CDR3 runs to 14 residues. The ends lost 6 bases at V and 2 bases at J; junction bases unmatched: 3. This CDR3 is CASRLAGQQETQYF. CDR3 DNA sequence: TGTGCCAGCAGACTAGCGGGGCAGCAAGAGACCCAGTACTTC.

The V gene is TRBV7-2, the J gene TRBJ2-3; 7 bases align to TRBD1. This CDR3 has 16 amino acids. With V trimmed by 4 bases and J by 2 bases, 9 bases remained unmatched. Germline V gene lookup returns CDR1 SGHTA and CDR2 FQGNSA. The CDR3 spells CASSSQGVYYTDTQYF. DNA of the CDR3: TGTGCCAGCAGCTCCCAGGGGGTCTACTACACAGATACGCAGTATTTT.

Worth noting for this clone: Relative to the germline gene, one junction end is altered; a read error may explain this. The chain links TRBV5-1 to TRBJ1-1; D perhaps matches TRBD1 (6 bases). This CDR3 contains 18 residues. The germline gives CDR1 SGHRS, CDR2 YFSETQ. This CDR3 reads CVSSLWYKADRTNTEAFF. The CDR3 coding sequence is TGCGTCAGCAGCTTGTGGTATAAGGCGGACAGAACGAACACTGAAGCTTTCTTT. The whole variable domain, filled in from reference TRBV5-1 and TRBJ1-1, reads KAGVTQTPRYLIKTRGQQVTLSCSPISGHRSVSWYQQTPGQGLQFLFEYFSETQRNKGNFPGRFSGRQFSNSRSEMNVSTLELGDSALYLCVSSLWYKADRTNTEAFFGQGTRLTVV.

This chain joins TRBV7-8 and TRBJ2-7; 7 bases map to TRBD2. The CDR3 has 14 residues. Germline-derived CDR1 and CDR2 are SGHVS and FQNEAQ. V dropped 8 bases and J dropped 6; count of bases not matched to a gene: 13. CDR3 sequence: CASGSRTSGTEQYF. For the CDR3, the DNA is TGTGCCAGCGGCAGCCGGACCAGCGGGACCGAGCAGTACTTC.

The chain links TRBV7-2 to TRBJ2-7, with TRBD2 matching over 7 bases. The CDR3 is made up of 15 amino acids. Trimming removed 3 bases from V and 0 bases from J; junction bases left unmatched: 5. The V gene's germline CDR1 is SGHTA and CDR2 FQGNSA. The CDR3 nucleotides are TGTGCCAGCAGCTTGACCGGGACTATCTCCTACGAGCAGTACTTC. Its protein product is CASSLTGTISYEQYF.

V and J are TRBV18 and TRBJ1-2; TRBD1 agrees at 12 bases. J lost 7 bases, V lost 3 bases, and 3 bases had no gene match. Germline values: CDR1 KGHSH, CDR2 LQKENI. The CDR3 length is 14 residues. The CDR3 here is CASSPGQGAGGYTF. The CDR3 nucleotides are TGTGCCAGCTCACCGGGACAGGGGGCCGGTGGCTACACCTTC.